This T cell receptor (beta chain) was recorded in a study of CXCR3-negative and CXCR3-positive naive CD8 T cells. Findings and limits, study-wide: Diversity in memory CD8+ cells fell much lower than the comparably high levels seen in both naive subsets. The majority of assays used fresh PBMCs, and CXCR3 expression partially decreased after cryopreservation. TRB CDR3 hydrophobicity was greater in CXCR3-positive naive cells than in CXCR3-negative naive cells.

A word on this clonotype: Its target is unknown.

The authors made the TRB cDNA libraries by 5' RACE using UMI labels. Reanalyzing the 5' RACE reads, TCRdb keeps one entry per CDR3 protein, without DNA. The table lists 95,000 to 100,000 distinct CDR3 sequences. The CDR3 loop spans 17 amino acids. Germline V gives CDR1 SEHNR, CDR2 FQNEAQ (reference sequence). The chain uses TRBV7-9 and TRBJ2-2; TCRdb's D call of TRBD1 is untestable without DNA. Material for sequencing was naive CXCR3+ CD8+ T cells from blood. The subset was: CD45RO-CCR7+CD27+CD95- naive CD8+ T cells expressing CXCR3 (TNR3+). This receptor was identified in a human donor in good health. Some clones in this sample may be carry-over from other donors' samples. CDR3 residues: CASSLASGPVPIGELFF.